This TCR beta chain was profiled in a study of shared clonotypes between healthy human individuals. Trimming removed 6 bases at V and 3 bases at J, with 20 bases between. The CDR3 loop spans 16 amino acids. The germline gives CDR1 KGHSH, CDR2 LQKENI. Broader study findings: Only blood samples were collected, and tissue repertoires likely differ.

The assay ran at deep level. Per the authors' pipeline: For the immunoSEQ data, sequences were junction-only without quality scores, so filtering differed. Profiling relied on immunoSEQ multiplex PCR, and the TCRdb table lists in-frame clones only, not all of them. That table gives V, J and clone size, and the DNA gave D and trimming. This table holds around 2,000,000 clones, roughly 94% found once. The table lists this clone with a count of one. What it recognizes is unknown. Naive CD8 isolation took CD45RO-negative cells positively selected for CCR7 and excluded terminally differentiated effector memory CD45RA+ cells.

What was sequenced was naive CD8+ T cells sorted from blood. This TCR was recovered from a man aged 18 to 29 in good health. This rearrangement joins TRBV18 to TRBJ1-1, with D perhaps TRBD1 (5 bases). The CDR3 spells CASSSSVTGLHTEAFF. The DNA of the CDR3 is TGTGCCAGCTCTTCTTCCGTGACGGGACTACACACTGAAGCTTTCTTT.